Listed below are T cell receptor beta chains from one sample, sequenced in a study of CD8 T cells in Susac syndrome. TCRdb reanalysed the immunoSEQ multiplex PCR reads using MiXCR and keeps one entry per CDR3 protein. The sample includes 100,000 to 150,000 distinct CDR3 sequences, 85% to 95% of them seen just once. Source material: CD8+ T cells from PBMCs. The receptors shown here come from a human donor with multiple sclerosis. Each CDR3 is given with its conserved first and last residue. D genes are given only for firm matches. Expanded clones get a size class; other rows say once, few or many, or leave the size out.

abundance: -
v_gene: TRBV29-1
j_gene: TRBJ2-3
d_gene: -
CDR3aa: CSVAGHSTDTQYF
CDR3nt: TGCAGCGTTGCGGGGCATAGCACAGATACGCAGTATTTT

abundance: -
v_gene: TRBV7-8
j_gene: TRBJ2-4
d_gene: TRBD1
CDR3aa: CASSQGTVAKNIQYF
CDR3nt: TGTGCCAGCAGCCAGGGGACAGTAGCCAAAAACATTCAGTACTTC

abundance: -
v_gene: TRBV20-1
j_gene: TRBJ2-7
d_gene: -
CDR3aa: CSARRGSSYEQYF
CDR3nt: TGCAGTGCTAGACGGGGCAGCTCCTACGAGCAGTACTTC

abundance: -
v_gene: TRBV6-1
j_gene: TRBJ1-1
d_gene: TRBD1
CDR3aa: CASNPRDRGMGWGAFF
CDR3nt: TGTGCCAGCAATCCTAGAGACAGGGGTATGGGGTGGGGAGCTTTCTTT

abundance: once
v_gene: TRBV2
j_gene: TRBJ2-1
d_gene: -
CDR3aa: CASSVDPRDTHNEQFF
CDR3nt: TGTGCCAGCAGTGTCGACCCCCGGGACACTCACAATGAGCAGTTCTTC

abundance: -
v_gene: TRBV12-3/TRBV12-4
j_gene: TRBJ1-1
d_gene: -
CDR3aa: CASSLGRENTEAFF
CDR3nt: TGTGCCAGCAGTTTAGGCCGGGAGAACACTGAAGCTTTCTTT

abundance: -
v_gene: TRBV5-1
j_gene: TRBJ1-1
d_gene: -
CDR3aa: CASSLGGVGNTEAFF
CDR3nt: TGCGCCAGCAGCTTGGGTGGGGTTGGGAACACTGAAGCTTTCTTT

abundance: -
v_gene: TRBV18
j_gene: TRBJ2-7
d_gene: -
CDR3aa: CASSLKPYEQYF
CDR3nt: TGTGCCAGCTCACTAAAACCTTACGAGCAGTACTTC

abundance: -
v_gene: TRBV20-1
j_gene: TRBJ2-5
d_gene: -
CDR3aa: CSAADIQETQYF
CDR3nt: TGCAGTGCTGCGGACATACAAGAGACCCAGTACTTC

abundance: -
v_gene: TRBV5-1
j_gene: TRBJ2-5
d_gene: -
CDR3aa: CASTPSWGGLQETQYF
CDR3nt: TGCGCCAGCACCCCCAGTTGGGGGGGGCTACAAGAGACCCAGTACTTC

abundance: -
v_gene: TRBV4-1
j_gene: TRBJ2-7
d_gene: -
CDR3aa: CASSQATYEQYF
CDR3nt: TGCGCCAGCAGCCAGGCAACTTACGAGCAGTACTTC

abundance: -
v_gene: TRBV7-2
j_gene: TRBJ2-4
d_gene: TRBD2
CDR3aa: CASSFLAGIAKNIQYF
CDR3nt: TGTGCCAGCAGCTTTCTAGCGGGGATAGCCAAAAACATTCAGTACTTC

abundance: -
v_gene: TRBV6-5
j_gene: TRBJ2-3
d_gene: TRBD2
CDR3aa: CASSYGGRGVDTQYF
CDR3nt: TGTGCCAGCAGTTACGGCGGGAGGGGAGTCGATACGCAGTATTTT

abundance: -
v_gene: TRBV5-1
j_gene: TRBJ2-3
d_gene: -
CDR3aa: CASSFGTATDTQYF
CDR3nt: TGCGCCAGCAGCTTCGGGACTGCCACAGATACGCAGTATTTT

abundance: -
v_gene: TRBV7-9
j_gene: TRBJ2-5
d_gene: TRBD2
CDR3aa: CASSLAGSGGPQETQYF
CDR3nt: TGTGCCAGCAGCTTAGCGGGTAGCGGGGGTCCCCAAGAGACCCAGTACTTC

abundance: -
v_gene: TRBV27
j_gene: TRBJ2-2
d_gene: TRBD2
CDR3aa: CASSLAGWNTGELFF
CDR3nt: TGTGCCAGCAGCTTAGCGGGGTGGAACACCGGGGAGCTGTTTTTT

abundance: -
v_gene: TRBV7-2
j_gene: TRBJ2-3
d_gene: -
CDR3aa: CASSLFGQSLTDTQYF
CDR3nt: TGTGCCAGCAGCTTATTTGGCCAGAGCCTCACAGATACGCAGTATTTT

abundance: once
v_gene: TRBV29-1
j_gene: TRBJ1-4
d_gene: TRBD1
CDR3aa: CSVPPGQDNKKLFF
CDR3nt: TGCAGCGTGCCACCGGGACAGGATAATAAAAAACTGTTTTTT

abundance: -
v_gene: TRBV12-3/TRBV12-4
j_gene: TRBJ2-5
d_gene: -
CDR3aa: CASSLYLTQETQYF
CDR3nt: TGTGCCAGCAGTTTATACTTGACTCAAGAGACCCAGTACTTC

abundance: -
v_gene: TRBV10-3
j_gene: TRBJ1-5
d_gene: -
CDR3aa: CAISDPDAPHSNQPQHF
CDR3nt: TGTGCCATCAGTGATCCAGACGCTCCCCATAGCAATCAGCCCCAGCATTTT

abundance: -
v_gene: TRBV24-1
j_gene: TRBJ2-2
d_gene: -
CDR3aa: CAAQDSNTGELFF
CDR3nt: TGTGCCGCACAGGACTCGAACACCGGGGAGCTGTTTTTT

abundance: -
v_gene: TRBV19
j_gene: TRBJ1-1
d_gene: -
CDR3aa: CASSIGATTEAFF
CDR3nt: TGTGCCAGTAGTATCGGTGCAACCACTGAAGCTTTCTTT

abundance: -
v_gene: TRBV11-2
j_gene: TRBJ2-1
d_gene: -
CDR3aa: CASSTQARPRYNEQFF
CDR3nt: TGTGCCAGCAGTACACAGGCGCGTCCCCGTTACAATGAGCAGTTCTTC

abundance: -
v_gene: TRBV12-3/TRBV12-4
j_gene: TRBJ2-3
d_gene: -
CDR3aa: CASSLVASTDTQYF
CDR3nt: TGTGCCAGCAGTTTGGTGGCGAGCACAGATACGCAGTATTTT

abundance: -
v_gene: TRBV12-3/TRBV12-4
j_gene: TRBJ1-6
d_gene: TRBD1
CDR3aa: CASSSGQGVGSPLHF
CDR3nt: TGTGCCAGCAGTTCGGGACAGGGAGTAGGCTCACCCCTCCACTTT

abundance: -
v_gene: TRBV13
j_gene: TRBJ2-4
d_gene: -
CDR3aa: CASPRPGQGGIQYF
CDR3nt: TGTGCCAGCCCCCGCCCCGGGCAGGGAGGCATTCAGTACTTC

abundance: -
v_gene: TRBV12-3/TRBV12-4
j_gene: TRBJ2-1
d_gene: -
CDR3aa: CASQDVGGGDEQFF
CDR3nt: TGTGCCAGCCAAGACGTGGGAGGGGGGGATGAGCAGTTCTTC

abundance: -
v_gene: TRBV20-1
j_gene: TRBJ1-5
d_gene: -
CDR3aa: CSASVRRSGGNQPQHF
CDR3nt: TGCAGTGCTAGTGTACGGCGGTCAGGGGGCAATCAGCCCCAGCATTTT

abundance: -
v_gene: TRBV12-5
j_gene: TRBJ2-2
d_gene: -
CDR3aa: CASGLAKGVQTNTGELFF
CDR3nt: TGTGCTAGTGGTTTGGCGAAGGGAGTTCAGACGAACACCGGGGAGCTGTTTTTT

abundance: -
v_gene: TRBV6-2/TRBV6-3
j_gene: TRBJ1-1
d_gene: -
CDR3aa: CASSYSRRANTEAFF
CDR3nt: TGTGCCAGCTCATACTCCAGACGGGCGAACACTGAAGCTTTCTTT

abundance: -
v_gene: TRBV28
j_gene: TRBJ1-2
d_gene: -
CDR3aa: CASIRTAHNYGYTF
CDR3nt: TGTGCCAGCATCAGGACAGCTCATAACTATGGCTACACCTTC

abundance: -
v_gene: TRBV4-1
j_gene: TRBJ2-1
d_gene: -
CDR3aa: CASSSIPNEQFF
CDR3nt: TGCGCCAGCAGCTCCATCCCCAATGAGCAGTTCTTC

abundance: -
v_gene: TRBV27
j_gene: TRBJ2-7
d_gene: -
CDR3aa: CASSLLYGEQYF
CDR3nt: TGTGCCAGCAGTTTACTCTATGGCGAGCAGTACTTC

abundance: -
v_gene: TRBV15
j_gene: TRBJ2-7
d_gene: -
CDR3aa: CTTSRVWGAEQYF
CDR3nt: TGTACCACCAGCAGAGTATGGGGCGCAGAGCAGTACTTC

abundance: -
v_gene: TRBV5-6
j_gene: TRBJ2-7
d_gene: -
CDR3aa: CASSAGGTALVEQYF
CDR3nt: TGTGCCAGCAGTGCCGGTGGGACGGCCCTTGTGGAGCAGTACTTC

abundance: -
v_gene: TRBV9
j_gene: TRBJ1-4
d_gene: TRBD1
CDR3aa: CASSVGDRSEKLFF
CDR3nt: TGTGCCAGCAGCGTAGGGGACAGGAGCGAAAAACTGTTTTTT

abundance: -
v_gene: TRBV13
j_gene: TRBJ1-6
d_gene: TRBD1
CDR3aa: CASSLRTGGYNSPLHF
CDR3nt: TGTGCCAGCAGCCTCCGGACAGGGGGATATAATTCACCCCTCCACTTT

abundance: -
v_gene: TRBV12-3/TRBV12-4
j_gene: TRBJ2-2
d_gene: TRBD2
CDR3aa: CASSGWTSTPYTGELFF
CDR3nt: TGTGCCAGCAGTGGCTGGACTAGCACCCCTTACACCGGGGAGCTGTTTTTT

abundance: -
v_gene: TRBV6-2/TRBV6-3
j_gene: TRBJ2-6
d_gene: -
CDR3aa: CASRRGAGANVLTF
CDR3nt: TGTGCCAGCAGAAGGGGGGCTGGGGCCAACGTCCTGACTTTC

abundance: -
v_gene: TRBV3-1
j_gene: TRBJ2-2
d_gene: -
CDR3aa: CASSQVSNAGLFAGELFF
CDR3nt: TGTGCCAGCAGCCAAGTCTCTAACGCAGGACTATTCGCCGGGGAGCTGTTTTTT

abundance: -
v_gene: TRBV6-5
j_gene: TRBJ2-1
d_gene: -
CDR3aa: CASSYRVGGVDEQFF
CDR3nt: TGTGCCAGCAGTTACCGGGTCGGGGGAGTGGATGAGCAGTTCTTC

abundance: -
v_gene: TRBV6-2/TRBV6-3
j_gene: TRBJ2-7
d_gene: TRBD2
CDR3aa: CASSRTAGAPHDEQYF
CDR3nt: TGTGCCAGCAGCAGAACAGCGGGGGCCCCCCACGACGAGCAGTACTTC

abundance: -
v_gene: TRBV28
j_gene: TRBJ1-6
d_gene: -
CDR3aa: CASSFVDSAASPLHF
CDR3nt: TGTGCCAGCAGTTTCGTGGACAGTGCTGCCTCACCCCTCCACTTT

abundance: -
v_gene: TRBV5-1
j_gene: TRBJ2-4
d_gene: -
CDR3aa: CASSSQFVGRKAKNIQYF
CDR3nt: TGCGCCAGCAGCTCTCAGTTTGTGGGGCGCAAGGCCAAAAACATTCAGTACTTC

abundance: -
v_gene: TRBV6-1
j_gene: TRBJ1-2
d_gene: TRBD1
CDR3aa: CASSGTDTGGDGYTF
CDR3nt: TGTGCCAGCAGTGGGACCGATACAGGGGGCGATGGCTACACCTTC

abundance: once
v_gene: TRBV13
j_gene: TRBJ2-1
d_gene: TRBD2
CDR3aa: CASSLYQLAGVAEQFF
CDR3nt: TGTGCCAGCAGCTTATATCAACTAGCGGGAGTGGCTGAGCAGTTCTTC

abundance: -
v_gene: TRBV2
j_gene: TRBJ2-1
d_gene: -
CDR3aa: CAPKGLNNEQFF
CDR3nt: TGTGCCCCGAAGGGGCTAAACAATGAGCAGTTCTTC

abundance: -
v_gene: TRBV3-1
j_gene: TRBJ1-1
d_gene: -
CDR3aa: CASSQDRVPGAFF
CDR3nt: TGTGCCAGCAGCCAAGATCGCGTGCCCGGAGCTTTCTTT

abundance: -
v_gene: TRBV23-1
j_gene: TRBJ2-1
d_gene: TRBD1
CDR3aa: CASSPPGEGAREQFF
CDR3nt: TGCGCCAGCAGTCCCCCCGGAGAGGGGGCACGGGAGCAGTTCTTC

abundance: once
v_gene: TRBV9
j_gene: TRBJ1-2
d_gene: TRBD1
CDR3aa: CASSAQRDSGPYGYTF
CDR3nt: TGTGCCAGCAGCGCGCAACGGGACAGCGGACCCTATGGCTACACCTTC

abundance: -
v_gene: TRBV20-1
j_gene: TRBJ1-5
d_gene: -
CDR3aa: CSARLGNQPQHF
CDR3nt: TGCAGTGCTAGACTGGGGAATCAGCCCCAGCATTTT

abundance: -
v_gene: TRBV27
j_gene: TRBJ1-1
d_gene: -
CDR3aa: CASSFGAGKAFF
CDR3nt: TGTGCCAGCAGTTTCGGGGCAGGTAAAGCTTTCTTT

abundance: -
v_gene: TRBV28
j_gene: TRBJ1-5
d_gene: -
CDR3aa: CASSLATGGINQPQHF
CDR3nt: TGTGCCAGCAGTTTAGCCACCGGGGGCATCAATCAGCCCCAGCATTTT

abundance: -
v_gene: TRBV6-4
j_gene: TRBJ2-1
d_gene: -
CDR3aa: CASSVTGAYNEQFF
CDR3nt: TGTGCCAGCAGCGTTACAGGCGCTTACAATGAGCAGTTCTTC

abundance: -
v_gene: TRBV5-1
j_gene: TRBJ2-7
d_gene: TRBD2
CDR3aa: CASSPGGYEQYF
CDR3nt: TGTGCCAGCAGCCCCGGGGGGTACGAGCAGTACTTC

abundance: -
v_gene: TRBV11-2
j_gene: TRBJ2-6
d_gene: -
CDR3aa: CASSLVGGANVLTF
CDR3nt: TGTGCCAGCAGCTTAGTTGGTGGGGCCAACGTCCTGACTTTC

abundance: -
v_gene: TRBV5-4
j_gene: TRBJ2-7
d_gene: -
CDR3aa: CASSLDVLGTDEQYF
CDR3nt: TGTGCCAGCAGCTTGGACGTTTTGGGGACCGACGAGCAGTACTTC